This T cell receptor (beta chain) was retrieved from a study of human T cells and chemical hapten exposure listed by TCRdb under 2021. In the study overall: For sensitization, 2% DPC in acetone was applied to an approximately 2 cm by approximately 2 cm area of upper inner arm skin. Throughout the approximately 25-week study period, patients were also given weekly therapeutic DPC doses on the scalp. Patch testing was done on the upper back using Finn chambers containing 0.01% DPC, and results were scored after 6 days according to International Contact Dermatitis Research Group standards. The patient cohort, mostly female, included alopecia areata with under or over 50% scalp involvement, alopecia totalis and alopecia universalis. Libraries were pooled for sequencing, and variation in per-sample TCR yields was attributed mainly to small differences in library volumes within the pool. In alopecia patients, the study followed how the peripheral blood TCR repertoire changed in vivo over primary and secondary sensitization to diphenylcyclopropenone (DPC), a hapten. Blood samples were taken from patients before sensitization (week 0) and at 2, 6 and about 24 weeks after DPC sensitization. Around 29 alopecia patients provided blood for TCR sequencing at one to four time points (pre-sensitization, 2, 6 and 24 weeks). The full study reports these points: The number of PT1 expanded TCRs positively correlated with patch test score, significant at thresholds 8, 16 and 32 but not 4. Significantly more large CDR3 similarity clusters were formed by expanded TCRs than by pre-sensitization or healthy control sets, consistent with antigen-driven responses. Repeated subsampling changed both the strength of the expansion versus patch-test correlation and the threshold at which that correlation became significant. The number of TCRs above 1 in 1000 frequency did not change with DPC sensitization; there was no evidence of global repertoire structure alterations. Alopecia, a presumed autoimmune disease, was present in all patients, so the immune response of the patients might differ from that of healthy individuals.

Library construction relied on RACE. TCRdb lists the instrument as NextSeq 500. During library preparation, unique molecular identifiers were attached to individual cDNA molecules so that TCRs could be counted quantitatively and reproducibly. From each blood RNA sample, both TCR alpha and TCR beta chains were sequenced. The source study handled its data this way. The median number of TCRs per sample was 95,638, ranging from roughly 20,000 to 700,000. The Decombinator software suite was used to annotate V, J and CDR3 in the TCR reads. For the PS versus PT1 abundance plots, all samples were subsampled to the same number of TCRs (28,000). Expanded TCRs were defined as absent before sensitization and observed at least eight times at the 2-week time point. TCRdb took the public reads, trimmed them with fastp at Q25, ran MiXCR for clone calling and kept in-frame beta chains. Each CDR3 protein gets just one entry, which takes the most common genes and DNA from the rows behind it. None of the V and J calls come from the authors' own analysis; TCRdb made them. The sample records around 360,000 distinct CDR3 sequences, nearly 6.5% of which are singletons. Around 6% of the sample lies in the top ten.

The sample's time point, from its label and the paper: patch test 2, 6 weeks after DPC sensitization. This specimen's treatment or condition label, interpreted: therapeutic diphenylcyclopropenone sensitization with weekly scalp DPC. At each patch-test visit, blood was drawn before the patch test was applied. To be eligible, patients had to be aged 18 to 70, diagnosed with alopecia and judged suitable for DPC therapy, while pregnant patients were excluded. Total RNA was extracted from unfractionated whole blood collected in Tempus Blood RNA tubes. This clonotype was detected ten times or more. Its antigen is still unknown. Base qualities are not recorded, but no much larger clone differs from it by a single base. The receptor comes from a woman aged 18-30 years with alopecia areata. Some clones in this sample may be carry-over from other donors' samples. Here the sequenced sample was whole blood, taken in connection with sensitization to the hapten diphenylcyclopropenone (DPC).

The sequence in DNA is TGTGCCAGCACCCGATCCGGGACTAGCGGCTCGGCCCAGTACTTC. Its protein product is CASTRSGTSGSAQYF. The chain is assembled from TRBV6-5 and TRBJ2-5, with 11 middle bases fitting TRBD2. The germline V gene sets CDR1 to MNHEY and CDR2 to SVGAGI. From the cysteine through the phenylalanine, the CDR3 covers 15 amino acids. Only the CDR3 portion is preserved as DNA: 45 bases, with reading frame beginning at the first base. Trimming removed 7 bases from V and 9 bases from J; the gene matches leave 13 bases unexplained.